This TCR beta chain appears in the sequencing data of a study of CD8+CD57+ T cells in acquired aplastic anemia. Turning to the study itself: Quantities of DNA derived from sorted CD4+ and CD8+ cells averaged roughly 3 ug.

The template used for profiling TCR beta VDJ and CDR3 was genomic DNA. TCRdb used MiXCR to reprocess the reads, holding one entry per CDR3 protein. Of 150,000 to 180,000 distinct CDR3 sequences listed, about 48% were seen once; the top ten hold about an eighth. Trimming pared 6 bases from V and 0 bases from J, leaving 18 bases between. Germline V gives CDR1 DFQATT, CDR2 SNEGSKA (reference sequence). The CDR3 covers 15 residues. Study conclusions and caveats: Common to patients and controls were twenty-nine CD8+ CDR3 sequences.

For this clonotype: Its antigen is currently unknown.

Patients included in sequencing had previously demonstrated CD8+CD57+ cell expansion by flow cytometry. At blood sampling, none of the patients had yet received therapy. The clonotype comes from a human donor with aplastic anemia. The chain joins TRBV20-1 to TRBJ2-7; possibly TRBD1 for D (6 bases). Sequencing used sorted CD4+, CD8+, or CD8+CD57+ T cells (not recorded which) from PBMCs. The CDR3 reads CSASSYRVYSYEQYF. DNA of the CDR3: TGCAGTGCCAGTAGCTACAGGGTATACTCCTACGAGCAGTACTTC.